Below, one T cell receptor beta chain is given with its context. The antigen remains unidentified. The sample originates from a study of long-term antiretroviral therapy in people with HIV. The study, taken as a whole, reports: Compared with controls, HIV repertoires showed narrower CDR3 length ranges. Participants lacked recorded data on ART adherence, viral resistance or therapy changes.

With survey level as its setting, the immunoSEQ assay was v3.0. Assay: immunoSEQ multiplex PCR; the TCRdb copy retains only in-frame clones and omits some. Among 30,000 to 45,000 clones, more than 80% were seen once, and the ten largest hold approximately 5.5%. The receptor's source is a man younger than 40 with HIV. The sequences come from unsorted PBMCs, collected 3.4 years after starting antiretroviral therapy.

The CDR3 loop is CASSMNPKVEAFF. The CDR3 DNA reads as TGTGCCAGTAGTATGAACCCGAAGGTTGAAGCTTTCTTT. The rearrangement joins TRBV19 to TRBJ1-1, with unresolved D. Germline V gives CDR1 LNHDA, CDR2 SQIVND (reference sequence). The CDR3 is 13 residues long. The V end lost 3 bases, the J end lost 7 bases, and 12 bases lay between the germline ends.